This TCR beta chain was captured by sequencing in a study of STAT5B mutations in CD4+ large granular lymphocyte leukemia (dated 2022 in TCRdb). Describing the broader study: When cryopreserved patient cells were available, CD8+ cells were first depleted, and selection with anti-CD4 microbeads was then performed. The study compared the TCRbeta repertoires of patients with CD4+ T-cell large granular lymphocyte leukemia against those of healthy blood donors. Flow cytometry performed on FACSCanto II or FACSVerse showed that the purified fractions had more than 95% purity among lymphocytes. Results and caveats for the whole study, not just this receptor: Enrichment of TRBV06-family usage was observed among the top patient clones (8/27) relative to healthy controls (2/35). CD4-sorted patient repertoires appeared more clonal than healthy CD4+ repertoires, and this difference persisted after removing the putative leukemic clones. The data were not HLA-matched, and the relatively small sample size could explain the higher clonality seen in CD4+ compared with CD8+ T-LGLL. The main leukemic clonotypes were found to be private to each patient, although around 26% of the main leukemic clonotypes were detected at low frequency in the non-leukemic repertoires of other patients. Patient cell sources varied, and just six or seven CD4-sorted patient samples were included in the clonality comparison against healthy controls.

The immunoSEQ assay at survey resolution was applied to genomic DNA for sequencing of TCRbeta rearrangements. Per the source publication's procedure: Clonotypes representing more than 5% of the repertoire were considered putative leukemic clones, and about 59 such clones were identified across 25 or so patients. In the TCR sequencing data, the smallest productive clonotype frequency that could be detected was 2.59 x 10-5. Analyses included only productive TCRbeta rearrangements, meaning complete and in-frame sequences. Sample clonality was computed as Simpson clonality in the immunoSEQ Analyzer version 3.0. Clones were grouped by frequency into very rare, small, medium, large (1-20%) or hyperexpanded (>20%) categories. Generation probabilities were estimated with OLGA 1.2.3, V-gene circos plots were made with VDJtools, specificities were looked up in VDJdb, and CDR3 motifs were identified with GLIPH. Drawn from immuneACCESS, this table holds only the in-frame rearrangements with V and J called that TCRdb kept. Clones are partly lost; checked studies trace under half to an unresolved V gene and leave the rest unexplained. That table furnishes V, J and clone size, whereas the DNA furnished D and trimming. For this sample the table gives around 10,000 clones, of which roughly four fifths were detected only once. Roughly 70% of the sample belongs to the ten largest clones.

CD4+ T-LGLL patients were recruited from hematology units in Padova (Italy), Helsinki (Finland) and Shinshu (Japan). Depending on what sample material was available, patient samples were either unselected PBMC or bead-purified CD4+, CD4+CD8+, CD57+ or CD56+ fractions. The TCRbeta data from patients were combined with somatic STAT5B mutation profiles that came from deep amplicon sequencing of the same DNA. All TCR-sequenced material derived from peripheral blood: patient blood samples and healthy donor buffy coats. Ficoll-Hypaque gradient centrifugation was used to isolate peripheral blood mononuclear cells. The Gentra Puregene Cell and Tissue kit was used to extract genomic DNA, and a Qubit 2.0 fluorometer was used to measure the amount of genomic DNA. V drops 5 bases and J drops 0 bases, leaving 14 bases in between. The germline V gene yields MDHEN for CDR1 and SYDVKM for CDR2. From the cysteine up to the phenylalanine, the CDR3 has a length of 15 residues. Only CDR3 DNA remains: 45 bases, in frame from the first base.

A note on this clone: No cognate antigen has been identified for it. Base-call qualities are not available, and no considerably larger clone is one nucleotide away.

The sequenced sample was PBMCs. The receptor chain draws on TRBV28 and TRBJ2-7; possibly the D gene is TRBD1, per 5 matching bases. The receptor comes from a man between 60 and 70 years old with CD4+ T-cell large granular lymphocyte leukemia. CDR3 reads: CASSAQGRSSYEQYF. Here is the DNA: TGTGCCAGCAGTGCCCAGGGAAGGAGCTCCTACGAGCAGTACTTC.